Sequencing of this T cell receptor (beta chain) was carried out in a study of T cell repertoires in cytomegalovirus infection. Study overall: HLA-B-restricted CMV epitopes that are well studied were used alongside recently identified HLA-C-restricted ones. Public TCR beta signature analysis indicated the presence of both CMV infection and matching HLA type.

V shed 5 bases, J shed 7 bases, and the junction held 8 bases outside the gene matches. The V gene's germline CDR1 is SEHNR and CDR2 FQNEAQ (reference sequence). The length of the CDR3 is 14 residues. Each CDR3 protein is one row after TCRdb ran MiXCR on the reads. This repertoire shows roughly 150,000 distinct CDR3 sequences, about a fifth found once; its top ten account for 20% to 30%. This clonotype was detected a few times. The antigen is unknown. The study's findings and limits: It was HLA-C-restricted CMV-specific TCR beta clonotypes that dominated the response ex vivo.

This chain uses TRBV7-9 with TRBJ1-5; 7 positions agree with TRBD1. Sample: CD8+ T cells from cultured PBMCs, taken from culture after CMV antigen stimulation. The sequence was collected from a human donor in good health (CMV status not recorded). Some clones in this sample may be carry-over from other donors' samples. CDR3 coding DNA: TGTGCCAGCAGCGACGACAGGGTGACGCAGCCCCAGCATTTT. Translated, it gives CASSDDRVTQPQHF.